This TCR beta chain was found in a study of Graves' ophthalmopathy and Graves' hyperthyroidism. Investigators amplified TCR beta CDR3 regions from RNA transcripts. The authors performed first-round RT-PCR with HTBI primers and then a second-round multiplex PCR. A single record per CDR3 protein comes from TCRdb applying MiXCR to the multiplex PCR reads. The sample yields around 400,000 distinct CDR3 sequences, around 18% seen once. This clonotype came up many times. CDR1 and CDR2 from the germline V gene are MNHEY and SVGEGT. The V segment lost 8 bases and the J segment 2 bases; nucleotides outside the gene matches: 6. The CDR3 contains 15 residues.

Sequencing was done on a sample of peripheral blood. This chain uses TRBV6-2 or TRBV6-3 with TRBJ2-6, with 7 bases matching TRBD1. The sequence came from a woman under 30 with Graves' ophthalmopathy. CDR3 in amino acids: CASGGRGTGANVLTF. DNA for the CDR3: TGTGCCAGCGGAGGCAGGGGGACTGGGGCCAACGTCCTGACTTTC.